This TCR beta chain was sequenced during a study of long-term antiretroviral therapy in people with HIV. Study results and caveats: Repertoire dominance by clones expanded before ART was seen at all time points.

Version v3.0 of the immunoSEQ assay ran at survey level. Using immunoSEQ multiplex PCR, the repertoire was profiled, and TCRdb retains in-frame clones only, with some absent. The profile shows tens of thousands of clones, about 88% of them singletons. This clone was observed a handful of times. Antigen: not known. CDR3 length: 15 residues. Germline-derived CDR1 and CDR2 are GTSNPN and SVGIG (reference sequence). Trimming shortened V by 2 bases and J by 0 bases, and 11 bases separated the two germline ends. Treatment for all HIV-infected participants took place in the United States. DNA was extracted from approximately 0.91-9.4 million thawed cryopreserved PBMC.

This chain uses TRBV30 with TRBJ1-5; TRBD1 might be the D (5 bases). This clonotype was obtained from a young woman with HIV. The sequencing used unsorted PBMCs, collected just over 2.7 years before starting antiretroviral therapy. Here the CDR3 reads CAWSSWDYSNQPQHF. The DNA of the CDR3 is TGTGCCTGGAGTTCTTGGGACTATAGCAATCAGCCCCAGCATTTT.